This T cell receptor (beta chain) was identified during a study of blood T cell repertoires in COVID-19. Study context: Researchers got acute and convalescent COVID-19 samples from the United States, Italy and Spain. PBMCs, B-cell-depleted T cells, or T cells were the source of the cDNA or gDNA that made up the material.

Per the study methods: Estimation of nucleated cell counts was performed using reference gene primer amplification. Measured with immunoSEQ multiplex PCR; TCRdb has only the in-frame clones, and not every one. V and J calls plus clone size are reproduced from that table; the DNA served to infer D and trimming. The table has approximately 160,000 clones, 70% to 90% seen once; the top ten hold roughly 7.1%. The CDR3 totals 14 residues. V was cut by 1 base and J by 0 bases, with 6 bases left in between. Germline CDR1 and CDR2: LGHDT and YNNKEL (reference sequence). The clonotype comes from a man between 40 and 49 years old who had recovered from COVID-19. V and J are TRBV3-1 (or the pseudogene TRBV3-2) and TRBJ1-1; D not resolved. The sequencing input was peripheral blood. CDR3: CASSQVTVNTEAFF. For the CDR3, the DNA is TGTGCCAGCAGCCAAGTCACGGTGAACACTGAAGCTTTCTTT.